This TCR beta chain stems from a study of T-cell reconstitution after alpha-beta-depleted transplantation in children. CDR1 and CDR2 from the germline V gene are LNHNV and YYDKDF (reference sequence). With 5 bases clipped from V and 7 bases from J, the junction kept 6 bases outside the gene matches. The length of the CDR3 is 14 residues. Construction of the TCRbeta library involved unique molecular identifiers. MiXCR was run by TCRdb on the PCR reads, yielding one entry per CDR3 protein. The sample consists of fewer than 500,000 distinct CDR3 sequences, 43% of them appearing once. This sample comprised PBMCs, obtained before TCRalphabeta/CD19-depleted stem cell transplant. This chain joins TRBV15 and TRBJ2-3, with 10 bases fitting TRBD2. The TCR was taken from a girl aged 2-9 years with aplastic anemia, due to receive a stem cell transplant. CDR3 region: CATSASGGGNTQYF. The CDR3 region has the DNA TGTGCCACCAGCGCTAGCGGGGGAGGAAATACGCAGTATTTT.